This T cell receptor (beta chain) was profiled in a study of cytomegalovirus exposure and HLA in healthy donors. Remarks on this clone: The antigen is not known.

Researchers ran the PCR with 60 Vbeta and 13 Jbeta primers. Original methodology: Later reanalysis found roughly 80 million unique TCR beta chains, 10 million to 14 million of them shared. Measured with immunoSEQ multiplex PCR; TCRdb has only the in-frame clones, and not every one. V, J and clone size derive from that table, while D and trimming were established from the DNA sequence. This sample has roughly 220,000 clones, with about two thirds found just once. CDR1 is SGHVS, CDR2 FQNEAQ, per germline. This CDR3 spans 17 amino acids. V lost 1 base and J 0 bases, leaving 15 bases between the germline ends. General observations from the study: Most subjects' HLA-A and HLA-B alleles were reportedly predicted from TCR beta sequences. Presence/absence results assume similar sequencing depth per donor, which may not hold. It emerged from a later analysis that several of the most significant clusters appeared to be linked to common viral pathogens.

The sequencing sample was made of PBMCs. This chain connects TRBV7-8 to TRBJ1-2; D might be TRBD1 (5 bases). The receptor was isolated from a man in his forties or fifties in good health and CMV-seropositive. The CDR3 DNA follows: TGTGCCAGCAGCTTAGGGGGGGTGAAGGCCCCTAACTATGGCTACACCTTC. Translated: CASSLGGVKAPNYGYTF.